Listed below are T cell receptor beta chains from one sample, sequenced in a study of blood T cell repertoires in COVID-19. TCRdb's table, derived via immunoSEQ multiplex PCR, lists solely in-frame clones and lacks some. This repertoire shows tens of thousands of clones, around 90% found once; its top ten account for roughly 9.1%. Sequenced: peripheral blood. The source is a human donor with acute or convalescent COVID-19. The donor label of this sample is uncertain. Both conserved end residues are part of each CDR3. D genes are given only for firm matches. The size entry is marked missing in some rows and otherwise reads once, few, many or a size class.

d_call: TRBD2; v_call: TRBV27; j_call: TRBJ2-5; clone_size: .; cdr3_nt: TGTGCCAGCAGGGATAGCGGGGGGGAAGAGACCCAGTACTTC; cdr3_aa: CASRDSGGEETQYF
d_call: .; v_call: TRBV25-1; j_call: TRBJ1-4; clone_size: .; cdr3_nt: TGTGCCAGCAGTGACGCCGCCCGGGGTGGTGAAAAACTGTTTTTT; cdr3_aa: CASSDAARGGEKLFF
d_call: TRBD2; v_call: TRBV4-2; j_call: TRBJ2-1; clone_size: .; cdr3_nt: TGTGCCAGCAGCCAAGATTACGGGGGGGCCGATGAGCAGTTCTTC; cdr3_aa: CASSQDYGGADEQFF
d_call: TRBD1; v_call: TRBV5-4; j_call: TRBJ1-2; clone_size: .; cdr3_nt: TGTGCCAGCAGCGCAGCAGGGGGGCCCACCTATGGCTACACCTTC; cdr3_aa: CASSAAGGPTYGYTF
d_call: .; v_call: TRBV24-1; j_call: TRBJ2-3; clone_size: .; cdr3_nt: TGTGCCACCAGTGAATTGGCCCCGGGGAGCACAGATACGCAGTATTTT; cdr3_aa: CATSELAPGSTDTQYF
d_call: .; v_call: TRBV7-9; j_call: TRBJ1-6; clone_size: .; cdr3_nt: TGTGCCAGCAGCCCCGGTTGGGGGGGCAATAATTCACCCCTCCACTTT; cdr3_aa: CASSPGWGGNNSPLHF
d_call: .; v_call: TRBV28; j_call: TRBJ2-1; clone_size: .; cdr3_nt: TGTGCCAGCGTCGGTACTTTCTCCTACAATGAGCAGTTCTTC; cdr3_aa: CASVGTFSYNEQFF
d_call: .; v_call: TRBV11-2; j_call: TRBJ2-3; clone_size: .; cdr3_nt: TGTGCCAGCAGCTTTACAGGGGGGGGAGATACGCAGTATTTT; cdr3_aa: CASSFTGGGDTQYF
d_call: .; v_call: TRBV30; j_call: TRBJ1-4; clone_size: .; cdr3_nt: TGTGCCTGGAGAACAAAAACAGGGTTAAGGGATGAAAAACTGTTTTTT; cdr3_aa: CAWRTKTGLRDEKLFF
d_call: .; v_call: TRBV2; j_call: TRBJ1-4; clone_size: .; cdr3_nt: TGTGCCAGCACTGCCGAAGGGGCGGCTAATGAAAAACTGTTTTTT; cdr3_aa: CASTAEGAANEKLFF
d_call: TRBD1; v_call: TRBV20-1; j_call: TRBJ1-5; clone_size: .; cdr3_nt: TGCAGTGCTAGTTCCCCGGGACAGCACAATCAGCCCCAGCATTTT; cdr3_aa: CSASSPGQHNQPQHF
d_call: TRBD2; v_call: TRBV7-2; j_call: TRBJ2-3; clone_size: .; cdr3_nt: TGTGCCAGCAGAACCACTCGGACTAGCGGCTCAGATACGCAGTATTTT; cdr3_aa: CASRTTRTSGSDTQYF
d_call: .; v_call: TRBV6-4; j_call: TRBJ2-5; clone_size: .; cdr3_nt: TGTGCCACCCTGGGACTGTTGAGGGAGACCCAGTACTTC; cdr3_aa: CATLGLLRETQYF
d_call: TRBD2; v_call: TRBV10-1; j_call: TRBJ2-3; clone_size: .; cdr3_nt: TGCGCCAGCAGTGGACTAGCGGGGGGTCCCCTGGATACGCAGTATTTT; cdr3_aa: CASSGLAGGPLDTQYF
d_call: TRBD1; v_call: TRBV19; j_call: TRBJ1-5; clone_size: .; cdr3_nt: TGTGCCAGTAGCGTGGGACAGTTTAGCAATCAGCCCCAGCATTTT; cdr3_aa: CASSVGQFSNQPQHF
d_call: TRBD1; v_call: TRBV18; j_call: TRBJ2-4; clone_size: .; cdr3_nt: TGTGCCAGCTCACCCGGGACAGGCGGCGCCAAAAACATTCAGTACTTC; cdr3_aa: CASSPGTGGAKNIQYF
d_call: TRBD1; v_call: TRBV11-1; j_call: TRBJ1-3; clone_size: .; cdr3_nt: TGTGCCAGCAGCGATTATGGGACAGCCGGAAACACCATATATTTT; cdr3_aa: CASSDYGTAGNTIYF
d_call: .; v_call: TRBV14; j_call: TRBJ1-1; clone_size: once; cdr3_nt: TGTGCCAGCAGCCAAGTCTGGAGAGGCACTGAAGCTTTCTTT; cdr3_aa: CASSQVWRGTEAFF
d_call: .; v_call: TRBV7-9; j_call: TRBJ1-2; clone_size: once; cdr3_nt: TGTGCCAGCAGCTTGGGGGGGCTTGCTGGCTACACCTTC; cdr3_aa: CASSLGGLAGYTF
d_call: TRBD1; v_call: TRBV24-1; j_call: TRBJ2-3; clone_size: .; cdr3_nt: TGTGCCACCAGCGCAGGGGGTTTGGGTAACACAGATACGCAGTATTTT; cdr3_aa: CATSAGGLGNTDTQYF
d_call: .; v_call: TRBV5-1; j_call: TRBJ2-1; clone_size: few; cdr3_nt: TGCGCCAGCAGCCCCACTACGCTCCTCTACAATGAGCAGTTCTTC; cdr3_aa: CASSPTTLLYNEQFF
d_call: TRBD2; v_call: TRBV3-1/TRBV3-2; j_call: TRBJ2-3; clone_size: .; cdr3_nt: TGTGCCAGCAGCCAGGGGGGAGGGTCAGATACGCAGTATTTT; cdr3_aa: CASSQGGGSDTQYF
d_call: TRBD2; v_call: TRBV3-1/TRBV3-2; j_call: TRBJ2-5; clone_size: .; cdr3_nt: TGTGCCAGCAGCGGGGAGACTAGCGGGGCCCTGTTCCAAGAGACCCAGTACTTC; cdr3_aa: CASSGETSGALFQETQYF
d_call: .; v_call: TRBV6-1; j_call: TRBJ1-5; clone_size: once; cdr3_nt: TGTGCCAGCAGTGAATGGGGCAGCAGATATAGCAATCAGCCCCAGCATTTT; cdr3_aa: CASSEWGSRYSNQPQHF
d_call: .; v_call: TRBV10-2; j_call: TRBJ1-3; clone_size: .; cdr3_nt: TGCGCCAGCAGGCAGGCAGGGCGAAACACCATATATTTT; cdr3_aa: CASRQAGRNTIYF
d_call: .; v_call: TRBV5-4; j_call: TRBJ1-4; clone_size: .; cdr3_nt: TGTGCCAGCAGCTTGGGAAGAGACAGAATCGAAAAACTGTTTTTT; cdr3_aa: CASSLGRDRIEKLFF
d_call: TRBD2; v_call: TRBV19; j_call: TRBJ2-1; clone_size: few; cdr3_nt: TGTGCCACTAGCGGGGGGGCTTCAAATGAGCAGTTCTTC; cdr3_aa: CATSGGASNEQFF
d_call: .; v_call: TRBV25-1; j_call: TRBJ1-1; clone_size: .; cdr3_nt: TGTGCCAGCAGTGAGGTGGGGCAAGCTTTCTTT; cdr3_aa: CASSEVGQAFF
d_call: .; v_call: TRBV5-4; j_call: TRBJ2-7; clone_size: few; cdr3_nt: TGTGCCAGCAGCTTAAGTACACGGGAGCCCTACGAGCAGTACTTC; cdr3_aa: CASSLSTREPYEQYF
d_call: TRBD2; v_call: TRBV9; j_call: TRBJ2-1; clone_size: .; cdr3_nt: TGTGCCAGCAGCCCCCCCTGGGCTAGCGGGAGTGGAAATGAGCAGTTCTTC; cdr3_aa: CASSPPWASGSGNEQFF
d_call: TRBD2; v_call: TRBV11-3; j_call: TRBJ2-5; clone_size: .; cdr3_nt: TGTGCCAGCAGCCTGGGGGGCGGGAGGGTCCAAGAGACCCAGTACTTC; cdr3_aa: CASSLGGGRVQETQYF
d_call: TRBD1; v_call: TRBV13; j_call: TRBJ2-4; clone_size: .; cdr3_nt: TGTGCCAGCAGCCGGCAGGGGGTCAAAAACATTCAGTACTTC; cdr3_aa: CASSRQGVKNIQYF